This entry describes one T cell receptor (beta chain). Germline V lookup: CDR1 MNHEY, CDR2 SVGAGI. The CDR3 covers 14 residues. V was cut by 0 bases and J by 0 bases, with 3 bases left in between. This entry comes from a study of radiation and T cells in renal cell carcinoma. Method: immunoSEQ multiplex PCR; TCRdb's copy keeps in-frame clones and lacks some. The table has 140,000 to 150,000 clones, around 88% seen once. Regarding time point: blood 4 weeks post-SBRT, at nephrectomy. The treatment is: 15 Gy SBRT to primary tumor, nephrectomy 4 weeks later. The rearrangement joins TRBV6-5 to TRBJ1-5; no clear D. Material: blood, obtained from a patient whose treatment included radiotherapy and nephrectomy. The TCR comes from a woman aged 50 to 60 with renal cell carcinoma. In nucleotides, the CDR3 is TGTGCCAGCAGTTACTCGGGTAGCAATCAGCCCCAGCATTTT. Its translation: CASSYSGSNQPQHF.